The 18 T cell receptor beta chains given below trace back to one sample, sequenced in a study of CD8 T cells in Susac syndrome (dated by TCRdb to between 2017 and 2020). Library preparation was by the immunoSEQ multiplex PCR assay. RNA was extracted with the RNeasy kit and about 0.5 to 1 ug was reverse transcribed using random hexamers. The public sequencing data were trimmed at Q25 with fastp and processed into clonotypes with MiXCR by TCRdb, which kept only in-frame beta chains. One record per CDR3 amino acid sequence lists the most common genes and DNA. The sample table holds about 180,000 distinct CDR3 sequences, of which 85% to 95% were seen once. Approximately 0.099% of the sample is taken by the ten largest. Material for sequencing was CD4+ T cells from PBMCs. Every receptor here comes from a human donor with Susac syndrome.

The chain is built from TRBV20-1 and TRBJ2-7; TRBD1 might be the D (6 bases). This CDR3 has 14 amino acids. Germline V gene sequence: CDR1 DFQATT, CDR2 SNEGSKA (reference sequence). Deletions cut 3 bases from V and 5 bases from J, with 17 bases between. CDR3 sequence reads: CSASSQGIIHEQYF. The DNA for the CDR3 is TGCAGTGCTAGTTCCCAGGGGATTATCCACGAGCAGTACTTC.

The CDR3 reads CASSFSVYEQYF. The CDR3 nucleotides are TGTGCCAGCAGCTTTTCCGTCTACGAGCAGTACTTC. J is TRBJ2-7 and V is TRBV5-6; the D is unclear. The CDR3 sequence is 12 residues long. V lost 2 bases and J 3 bases, leaving 6 bases between the germline ends. CDR1 and CDR2 from the germline V gene are SGHDT and YYEEEE.

This chain connects TRBV28 to TRBJ2-5; 8 bases are shared with TRBD2. This CDR3 is 16 amino acids long. Germline CDR1 reads MDHEN; CDR2 reads SYDVKM. Trimming removed 6 bases from V and 0 bases from J; junction bases left unmatched: 9. For the CDR3, the DNA is TGTGCCAGCAGCCCTATAGCGGGAAGGGACCAAGAGACCCAGTACTTC. Translated, it gives CASSPIAGRDQETQYF.

The chain has TRBV18 and TRBJ2-1; D is unclear. CDR3 length: 14 amino acids. The germline V gene encodes CDR1 KGHSH and CDR2 LQKENI. V was clipped by 3 bases and J by 4 bases, with 10 bases between them. The CDR3 spells CASSPAQPYNEQFF. CDR3 DNA: TGTGCCAGCTCACCGGCGCAGCCGTACAATGAGCAGTTCTTC. The full variable domain, rest sourced from reference TRBV18 and TRBJ2-1, is NAGVMQNPRHLVRRRGQEARLRCSPMKGHSHVYWYRQLPEEGLKFMVYLQKENIIDESGMPKERFSAEFPKEGPSILRIQQVVRGDSAAYFCASSPAQPYNEQFFGPGTRLTVL.

Written as DNA, the CDR3 is TGTGCCAGCAGTTTAATGTGGGGGTCGACCCAGTACTTC. Residues: CASSLMWGSTQYF. The chain employs TRBV27 and TRBJ2-5, with D perhaps matching TRBD1 or TRBD2 (5 bases each). The length of the CDR3 is 13 residues. Germline V CDR1 and CDR2: MNHEY, SMNVEV (reference sequence). Trimming stripped 2 bases from V and 7 bases from J, with 11 bases between.

This chain uses TRBV3-1 with TRBJ1-1; D unresolved. V dropped 0 bases and J dropped 0 bases, with 8 bases sitting between them. CDR3 length: 15 residues. Germline-derived CDR1 and CDR2 are LGHDT and YNNKEL (reference sequence). CDR3 DNA sequence: TGTGCCAGCAGCCAAGAGATGGCTCTGAACACTGAAGCTTTCTTT. Its protein is CASSQEMALNTEAFF.

V usage is TRBV7-8 and J usage is TRBJ2-3; D is undetermined. This CDR3 spans 14 amino acids. The V gene lost 4 bases and the J gene lost 1 base, with 9 bases spanning the gap. Germline CDR1 SGHVS, CDR2 FQNEAQ. In DNA, the CDR3 is TGTGCCAGCAGCTCGCGGACCCGCACAGATACGCAGTATTTT. This encodes CASSSRTRTDTQYF.

V usage is TRBV19 and J usage is TRBJ2-7, with 11 bases fitting TRBD2. The CDR3 runs 14 residues. Germline CDR1 is LNHDA and CDR2 is SQIVND (reference sequence). V shed 5 bases, J shed 4 bases, and the junction held 4 bases outside the gene matches. CDR3 loop: CASSAGLAAYEQYF. CDR3 in DNA: TGTGCCAGTAGTGCGGGACTAGCGGCGTACGAGCAGTACTTC. Full variable domain (rest looked up from reference TRBV19 and TRBJ2-7): DGGITQSPKYLFRKEGQNVTLSCEQNLNHDAMYWYRQDPGQGLRLIYYSQIVNDFQKGDIAEGYSVSREKKESFPLTVTSAQKNPTAFYLCASSAGLAAYEQYFGPGTRLTVT.

This chain joins TRBV20-1 and TRBJ1-5; possibly TRBD1 for D (5 bases). V dropped 3 bases and J dropped 6 bases, with 12 bases sitting between them. The CDR3 sequence is 13 residues long. The germline V gene has CDR1 DFQATT and CDR2 SNEGSKA (reference sequence). The CDR3 nucleotides are TGCAGTGCTAGTCGGGGGAACCGTCAGCCCCAGCATTTT. Translating it yields CSASRGNRQPQHF.

The chain's CDR3 is CASSTDATLRKPQHF. CDR3 DNA sequence: TGTGCCAGCAGCACCGACGCTACCCTTAGGAAGCCCCAGCATTTT. The gene calls are TRBV7-2 and TRBJ1-5; D not resolved. In germline, CDR1 is SGHTA, CDR2 FQGNSA. The CDR3 has 15 amino acids. The V and J ends lost 5 bases and 8 bases respectively, with 19 bases between them. The full variable domain, its missing parts supplied by reference TRBV7-2 and TRBJ1-5, is GAGVSQSPSNKVTEKGKDVELRCDPISGHTALYWYRQSLGQGLEFLIYFQGNSAPDKSGLPSDRFSAERTGGSVSTLTIQRTQQEDSAVYLCASSTDATLRKPQHFGDGTRLSIL.

The chain links TRBV6-2 or TRBV6-3 to TRBJ1-5, with a weak D call TRBD1 (6 bases). This CDR3 has 16 residues. Germline V gene lookup returns CDR1 MNHEY and CDR2 SVGEGT. Trimming took off 5 bases at V and 5 bases at J, with 19 bases between the two ends. The CDR3 region has the DNA TGTGCCAGCAGTGGCCGGGACACGGTGATTGATCAGCCCCAGCATTTT. It translates to CASSGRDTVIDQPQHF.

This chain connects TRBV19 to TRBJ1-1; D possibly corresponds to TRBD1 (5 bases). The V gene lost 5 bases and the J gene lost 2 bases, with 9 bases spanning the gap. Germline assignment: CDR1 LNHDA and CDR2 SQIVND (reference sequence). The CDR3 loop spans 13 amino acids. The CDR3 here is CASSSRVNTEAFF. The CDR3 DNA follows: TGTGCCAGTAGTTCCAGGGTCAACACTGAAGCTTTCTTT.

The chain couples TRBV2 to TRBJ2-2, with unresolved D. The V gene's germline CDR1 is SNHLY and CDR2 FYNNEI. V gave up 7 bases and J gave up 4 bases, with 4 bases separating them. CDR3 length: 11 residues. CDR3 amino acids: CASTTTGELFF. CDR3 bases: TGTGCCAGCACAACCACCGGGGAGCTGTTTTTT.

The J gene is TRBJ1-5, the V gene TRBV2; 7 bases map to TRBD1. The V segment lost 5 bases and the J segment 0 bases; nucleotides outside the gene matches: 4. The CDR3 has 15 amino acids. Germline values: CDR1 SNHLY, CDR2 FYNNEI. As DNA, the CDR3 is TGTGCCAGCAGTCAGGGGGGCTATAGCAATCAGCCCCAGCATTTT. It codes for CASSQGGYSNQPQHF.

The V and J genes are TRBV2 and TRBJ2-4; no reliable D call. Germline CDR1 SNHLY, CDR2 FYNNEI. V gave up 4 bases and J gave up 9 bases, with 16 bases separating them. The CDR3 runs to 14 residues. This CDR3 is CASSGLAGASIQYF. CDR3 nucleotides: TGTGCCAGCAGTGGGTTAGCAGGAGCTAGCATTCAGTACTTC.

This chain joins TRBV7-9 and TRBJ1-3; weak D call: TRBD1 (5 bases). The germline V gene encodes CDR1 SEHNR and CDR2 FQNEAQ (reference sequence). V shed 4 bases and J shed 5 bases, with 6 bases lying between them. CDR3 length: 12 amino acids. This CDR3 is CASSWDRNTIYF. CDR3 sequence (DNA): TGTGCCAGCAGCTGGGACCGAAACACCATATATTTT.

This clonotype was recorded only once. The rearrangement uses TRBV29-1 and TRBJ2-1; 12 bases are a match to TRBD2. Germline-derived CDR1 and CDR2 are SQVTM and ANQGSEA. With 7 bases clipped from V and 9 bases from J, the junction kept 7 bases outside the gene matches. This CDR3 contains 13 residues. DNA of the CDR3: TGCAGCGCCGCTAGCGGGGGGGCGGGTGAGCAGTTCTTC. Residues: CSAASGGAGEQFF.

V gene TRBV3-1 combines with J gene TRBJ1-4; D is unclear. The V end was cut by 0 bases, the J end by 0 bases, with 5 bases between. This CDR3 is built from 15 residues. Germline lookup yields CDR1 LGHDT and CDR2 YNNKEL (reference sequence). CDR3 coding DNA: TGTGCCAGCAGCCAAGAATCACCAACTAATGAAAAACTGTTTTTT. The encoded protein is CASSQESPTNEKLFF.